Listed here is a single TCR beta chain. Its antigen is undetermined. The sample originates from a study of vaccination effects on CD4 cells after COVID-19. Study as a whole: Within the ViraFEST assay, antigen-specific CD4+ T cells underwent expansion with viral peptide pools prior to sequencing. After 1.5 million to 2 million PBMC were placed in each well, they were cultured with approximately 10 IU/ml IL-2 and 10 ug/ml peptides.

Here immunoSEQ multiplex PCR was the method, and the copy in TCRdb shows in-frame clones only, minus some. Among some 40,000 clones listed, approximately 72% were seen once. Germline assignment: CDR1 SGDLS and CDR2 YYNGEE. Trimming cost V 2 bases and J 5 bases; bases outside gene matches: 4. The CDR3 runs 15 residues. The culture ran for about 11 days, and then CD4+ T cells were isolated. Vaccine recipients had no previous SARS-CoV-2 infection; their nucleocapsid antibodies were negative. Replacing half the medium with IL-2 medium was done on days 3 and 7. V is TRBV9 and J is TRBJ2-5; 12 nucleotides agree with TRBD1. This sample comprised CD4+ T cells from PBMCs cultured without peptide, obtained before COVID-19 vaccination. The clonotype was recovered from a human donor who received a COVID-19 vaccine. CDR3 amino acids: CASSVGTGGVETQYF. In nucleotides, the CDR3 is TGTGCCAGCAGCGTCGGGACAGGGGGCGTGGAGACCCAGTACTTC.